The 23 T cell receptor beta chains given below trace back to one sample, sequenced in a study of technical replicates of blood from a handful of donors (dated by TCRdb to 2015 to 2018). The library was produced with the immunoSEQ multiplex PCR assay. TCRdb retrieved this table from immuneACCESS and kept in-frame rearrangements only. Not all clones are present; in checked studies, unresolved V genes account for under half, and no reason is known for the remainder. Present in this sample are 70,000 or so clones, approximately 88% of which were seen just once. The ten largest clones take up 4% to 5% of the sample. Material for sequencing was PBMCs. Source of these receptors: a human donor in good health. Some clones in this sample may be carry-over from other donors' samples.

The CDR3 nucleotides read TGCGCCAGCAGCTTGTTGGGCAAGAGCTCCTACAATGAGCAGTTCTTC. Its translation: CASSLLGKSSYNEQFF. V usage is TRBV5-1 and J usage is TRBJ2-1; D call uncertain. V lost 1 base and J lost 0, with 11 bases in between. The CDR3 sequence is 16 residues long. Germline CDR1 SGHRS, CDR2 YFSETQ.

The chain carries TRBV7-9 and TRBJ2-5; 9 positions match TRBD2. The length of the CDR3 is 15 residues. V gave up 7 bases and J gave up 4 bases; unmatched junction bases: 10. Germline lookup yields CDR1 SEHNR and CDR2 FQNEAQ (reference sequence). The chain's CDR3 is CASTPGSGGPETQYF. CDR3 sequence (DNA): TGTGCCAGCACTCCTGGTAGCGGGGGCCCAGAGACCCAGTACTTC.

The genes are TRBV4-2 and TRBJ1-3, with 7 bases fitting TRBD1. Looked up from germline, CDR1 is LGHNA and CDR2 is YNFKEQ. The CDR3 length is 17 residues. With V trimmed by 1 base and J by 0 bases, 6 bases remained unmatched. CDR3 bases: TGTGCCAGCAGCCAAGGAGGGACAGCTATCTCTGGAAACACCATATATTTT. Protein sequence: CASSQGGTAISGNTIYF.

The chain is built from TRBV7-2 and TRBJ2-5; 12 bases are a match to TRBD2. The CDR3 sequence is 16 residues long. Germline loops: CDR1 SGHTA, CDR2 FQGNSA. The junction had 11 bases not matched to a gene; V was cut back by 7 bases and J by 5 bases. The CDR3 DNA is TGTGCCAGCACCATCCAGACTAGCGGGGGTAGGGAGACCCAGTACTTC. It translates to CASTIQTSGGRETQYF.

This chain uses TRBV7-9 with TRBJ2-3; 9 nucleotides agree with TRBD2. V gave up 5 bases and J gave up 2 bases; unmatched junction bases: 8. Per germline, CDR1 SEHNR and CDR2 FQNEAQ (reference sequence). CDR3 length equals 16 residues. The DNA for the CDR3 is TGTGCCAGCAGCGTACTACTAGCGGGTGACACAGATACGCAGTATTTT. It codes for CASSVLLAGDTDTQYF.

The chain's CDR3 is CASSSGAGLSTGELFF. CDR3 nucleotides: TGTGCCAGCAGCTCGGGTGCGGGGCTTAGCACCGGGGAGCTGTTTTTT. V and J are TRBV7-9 and TRBJ2-2; TRBD2 might be the D (6 bases). V lost 4 bases to trimming and J lost 4 bases, with 16 bases between them. The CDR3 has 16 amino acids. Germline CDR1 and CDR2: SEHNR and FQNEAQ (reference sequence). Drawing the rest from reference TRBV7-9 and TRBJ2-2, the complete variable domain is DTGVSQNPRHKITKRGQNVTFRCDPISEHNRLYWYRQTLGQGPEFLTYFQNEAQLEKSRLLSDRFSAERPKGSFSTLEIQRTEQGDSAMYLCASSSGAGLSTGELFFGEGSRLTVL.

Written as DNA, the CDR3 is TGTGCCATCAGTGAGTGGCGGGACCGTAATCAGCCCCAGCATTTT. Translated: CAISEWRDRNQPQHF. The chain has TRBV10-3 and TRBJ1-5; D might be TRBD1 (5 bases). The CDR3 covers 15 residues. V shed 1 base and J shed 4 bases, with 11 bases lying between them. The germline gives CDR1 ENHRY, CDR2 SYGVKD.

V usage is TRBV5-4 and J usage is TRBJ2-4, with a tentative D call TRBD1 (5 bases). Germline CDR1 reads SGHNT; CDR2 reads YYREEE (reference sequence). This CDR3 is 13 amino acids long. V dropped 1 base and J dropped 6 bases, with 8 bases sitting between them. CDR3 DNA: TGTGCCAGCAGCTTGTCGCAGGGAAACATTCAGTACTTC. Its translation: CASSLSQGNIQYF.

The chain has TRBV7-2 and TRBJ2-2; TRBD1 agrees at 7 bases. Germline assignment: CDR1 SGHTA and CDR2 FQGNSA. CDR3 length equals 15 residues. After removal of 6 bases from V and 0 bases from J, the junction contained 4 bases not matched to a gene. The CDR3 DNA is TGTGCCAGCAGGACGACAGGGACGAACACCGGGGAGCTGTTTTTT. Amino acids: CASRTTGTNTGELFF.

The chain combines TRBV10-3 with TRBJ2-2, with 9 bases identical to TRBD2. CDR1 is ENHRY, CDR2 SYGVKD, per germline. This CDR3 is built from 15 residues. The V gene end was trimmed by 5 bases and the J gene end by 4 bases; junction bases not matched to a gene: 5. CDR3 DNA sequence: TGTGCCATCAGTTTTGCGGGAGGGCCCACCGGGGAGCTGTTTTTT. Residues: CAISFAGGPTGELFF.

The chain is built from TRBV27 and TRBJ1-2, with D hard to call. The CDR3 has 13 residues. Per the germline V gene, CDR1 is MNHEY and CDR2 is SMNVEV (reference sequence). The ends were cut back, 0 bases at V and 2 bases at J, with 4 bases in the middle. The CDR3 region has the DNA TGTGCCAGCAGTTTATCGCGCAACTATGGCTACACCTTC. Residues: CASSLSRNYGYTF.

The J gene is TRBJ1-4, the V gene TRBV6-1; no clear D gene. This CDR3 contains 16 residues. Germline lookup yields CDR1 MNHNS and CDR2 SASEGT. The ends were cut back, 3 bases at V and 0 bases at J, with 11 bases in the middle. The CDR3 sequence: CASSEVPVATNEKLFF. In DNA, the CDR3 is TGTGCCAGCAGTGAGGTACCGGTGGCAACTAATGAAAAACTGTTTTTT.

This chain joins TRBV4-2 and TRBJ1-1, with D perhaps TRBD1 (6 bases). The germline CDR1 and CDR2 sequences are LGHNA and YNFKEQ. Between the trimmed V and J ends, which lost 0 bases and 5 bases, there was a span of 10 bases. CDR3 length: 14 amino acids. The CDR3 loop is CASSQDKGGTEAFF. The CDR3 DNA is TGTGCCAGCAGCCAAGACAAGGGGGGGACTGAAGCTTTCTTT.

V and J are TRBV19 and TRBJ1-2, with D perhaps matching TRBD1 (6 bases). Germline loops: CDR1 LNHDA, CDR2 SQIVND (reference sequence). Trimming pared 7 bases from V and 6 bases from J, leaving 12 bases between. The CDR3 consists of 12 residues. The CDR3: CASNREGHGYTF. CDR3 nucleotide sequence: TGTGCCAGTAACAGGGAAGGGCATGGCTACACCTTC.

V is TRBV6-5 and J is TRBJ2-5; the match to TRBD2 covers 7 bases. The V and J ends lost 4 bases and 6 bases, in that order; junction bases with no gene match: 8. Germline-derived CDR1 and CDR2 are MNHEY and SVGAGI. The CDR3 runs to 14 residues. For the CDR3, the DNA is TGTGCCAGCAGTTTCGGACGGGAGGTGCAGACCCAGTACTTC. Its protein is CASSFGREVQTQYF.

The chain links TRBV6-6 to TRBJ1-4, with a possible D match to TRBD1 (6 bases). Trimming pared 7 bases from V and 7 bases from J, leaving 19 bases between. This CDR3 has 15 residues. CDR1 and CDR2 from the germline V gene are MNHNY and SVGAGI (reference sequence). The CDR3 sequence is CASTKGGAVSEKLFF. CDR3 DNA sequence: TGTGCCAGCACAAAAGGGGGGGCTGTGAGTGAAAAACTGTTTTTT.

This clone appeared a single time. The chain combines TRBV6-5 with TRBJ2-7, with 8 bases identical to TRBD1. Germline lookup yields CDR1 MNHEY and CDR2 SVGAGI. The junction had 5 bases not matched to a gene; V was cut back by 3 bases and J by 4 bases. The CDR3 runs to 14 residues. The chain's CDR3 is CASSYSGGRYEQYF. Written as DNA, the CDR3 is TGTGCCAGCAGTTATTCAGGGGGCCGGTACGAGCAGTACTTC.

The chain couples TRBV5-4 to TRBJ2-3, with TRBD2 as a possible D gene (5 bases). The length of the CDR3 is 17 residues. Trimming shortened V by 4 bases and J by 11 bases, and 29 bases separated the two germline ends. Germline values: CDR1 SGHNT, CDR2 YYREEE (reference sequence). CDR3 sequence reads: CASSPGIVVKKDSVQYF. The CDR3 DNA follows: TGTGCCAGCAGCCCGGGAATAGTGGTGAAGAAGGATAGTGTGCAGTATTTT. Together with reference TRBV5-4 and TRBJ2-3, the CDR3 gives the full variable domain: ETGVTQSPTHLIKTRGQQVTLRCSSQSGHNTVSWYQQALGQGPQFIFQYYREEENGRGNFPPRFSGLQFPNYSSELNVNALELDDSALYLCASSPGIVVKKDSVQYFGPGTRLTVL.

J is TRBJ2-1 and V is TRBV11-2; TRBD1 might be the D (6 bases). The CDR3 is 14 residues long. V was cut by 3 bases and J by 4 bases, with 10 bases left in between. Germline V lookup: CDR1 SGHAT, CDR2 FQNNGV. The CDR3 nucleotides read TGTGCCAGCAGCTTGCCGGGACAATACAATGAGCAGTTCTTC. Translating gives CASSLPGQYNEQFF.

V is TRBV27 and J is TRBJ2-1; perhaps TRBD1 as D (6 bases). The ends were cut back, 6 bases at V and 10 bases at J, with 13 bases in the middle. The CDR3 has 12 amino acids. Per the germline V gene, CDR1 is MNHEY and CDR2 is SMNVEV (reference sequence). Written as DNA, the CDR3 is TGTGCCAGCAGCCTCGACAGGCGCGAGCAGTTCTTC. Amino acid sequence: CASSLDRREQFF.

This sequence joins TRBV11-1 and TRBJ2-5, with D tentatively TRBD2 (5 bases). Trimming took off 0 bases at V and 1 base at J, with 9 bases between the two ends. The CDR3 is 15 amino acids. The V gene's germline CDR1 is SGHAT and CDR2 FQDESV (reference sequence). In DNA form, the CDR3 reads TGTGCCAGCAGCTTAGCGGGAGCCTTCCAAGAGACCCAGTACTTC. This sequence encodes CASSLAGAFQETQYF.

This clone was observed once. The V gene is TRBV11-2, the J gene TRBJ1-6; D is uncertain. CDR1 and CDR2 (germline): SGHAT, FQNNGV. This CDR3 comprises 14 residues. Trimming removed 5 bases at V and 6 bases at J, with 11 bases between. DNA of the CDR3: TGTGCCAGCAGCCCCCCAGGATCTAATTCACCCCTCCACTTT. Translation: CASSPPGSNSPLHF.

The chain joins TRBV4-1 to TRBJ2-1; 14 positions agree with TRBD2. Germline loops: CDR1 MGHRA, CDR2 YSYEKL. There are 15 residues in the CDR3. V lost 8 bases and J lost 10; bases outside the gene matches: 10. Here the CDR3 DNA reads TGCGCCAGCGTATCGACTAGCGGGGGGGCTGGAGAGCAGTTCTTC. It encodes CASVSTSGGAGEQFF.